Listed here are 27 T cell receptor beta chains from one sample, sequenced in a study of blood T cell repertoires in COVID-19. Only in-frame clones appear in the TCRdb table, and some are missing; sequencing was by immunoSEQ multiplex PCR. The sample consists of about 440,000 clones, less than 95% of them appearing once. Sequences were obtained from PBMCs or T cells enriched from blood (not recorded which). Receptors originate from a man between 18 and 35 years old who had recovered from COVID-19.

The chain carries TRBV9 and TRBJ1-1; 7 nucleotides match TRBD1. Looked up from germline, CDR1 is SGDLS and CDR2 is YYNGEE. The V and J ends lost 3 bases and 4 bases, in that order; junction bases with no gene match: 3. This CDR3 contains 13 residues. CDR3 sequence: CASSAQGGTEAFF. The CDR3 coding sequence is TGTGCCAGCAGCGCCCAGGGGGGCACTGAAGCTTTCTTT. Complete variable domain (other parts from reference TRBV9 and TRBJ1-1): DSGVTQTPKHLITATGQRVTLRCSPRSGDLSVYWYQQSLDQGLQFLIQYYNGEERAKGNILERFSAQQFPDLHSELNLSSLELGDSALYFCASSAQGGTEAFFGQGTRLTVV.

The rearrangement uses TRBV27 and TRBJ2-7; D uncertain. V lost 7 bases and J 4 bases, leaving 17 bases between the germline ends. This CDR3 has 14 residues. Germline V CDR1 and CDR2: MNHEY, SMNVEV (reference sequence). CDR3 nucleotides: TGTGCCAGCACCCCGACTGGATACTCTTACGAGCAGTACTTC. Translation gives CASTPTGYSYEQYF.

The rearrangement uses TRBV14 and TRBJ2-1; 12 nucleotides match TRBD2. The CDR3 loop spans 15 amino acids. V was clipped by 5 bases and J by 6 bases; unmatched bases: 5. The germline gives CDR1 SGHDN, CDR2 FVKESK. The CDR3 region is CASSYLLAGGNEQFF. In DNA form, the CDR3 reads TGTGCCAGCAGCTACTTACTAGCGGGAGGCAATGAGCAGTTCTTC.

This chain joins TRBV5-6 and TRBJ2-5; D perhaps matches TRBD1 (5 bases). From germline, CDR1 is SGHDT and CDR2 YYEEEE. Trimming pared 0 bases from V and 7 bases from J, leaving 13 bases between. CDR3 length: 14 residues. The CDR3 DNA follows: TGTGCCAGCAGCTTGGAATACGGCCAGGGGACCCAGTACTTC. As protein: CASSLEYGQGTQYF.

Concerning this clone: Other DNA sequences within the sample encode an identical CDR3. The CDR3 DNA reads as TGCAGCGCCTGGACAGGGGGCTCCTATGGCTACACCTTC. Translating it yields CSAWTGGSYGYTF. The genes are TRBV29-1 and TRBJ1-2, with 11 bases matching TRBD1. V gave up 7 bases and J gave up 4 bases; unmatched junction bases: 5. The CDR3 has 13 residues. The germline CDR1 and CDR2 sequences are SQVTM and ANQGSEA. The whole variable domain, filled in from reference TRBV29-1 and TRBJ1-2, reads SAVISQKPSRDICQRGTSLTIQCQVDSQVTMMFWYRQQPGQSLTLIATANQGSEATYESGFVIDKFPISRPNLTFSTLTVSNMSPEDSSIYLCSAWTGGSYGYTFGSGTRLTVV.

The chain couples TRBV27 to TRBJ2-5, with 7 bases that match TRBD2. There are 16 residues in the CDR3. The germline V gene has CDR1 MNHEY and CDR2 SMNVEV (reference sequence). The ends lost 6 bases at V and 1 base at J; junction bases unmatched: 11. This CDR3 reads CASRRSTGLLQETQYF. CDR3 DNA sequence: TGTGCCAGCAGGCGATCAACGGGACTACTCCAAGAGACCCAGTACTTC.

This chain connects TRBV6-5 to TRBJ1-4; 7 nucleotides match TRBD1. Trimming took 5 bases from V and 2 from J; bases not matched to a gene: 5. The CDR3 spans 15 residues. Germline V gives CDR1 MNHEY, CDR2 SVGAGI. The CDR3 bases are TGTGCCAGCAGTAGGATAGGGGGCACTAATGAAAAACTGTTTTTT. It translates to CASSRIGGTNEKLFF.

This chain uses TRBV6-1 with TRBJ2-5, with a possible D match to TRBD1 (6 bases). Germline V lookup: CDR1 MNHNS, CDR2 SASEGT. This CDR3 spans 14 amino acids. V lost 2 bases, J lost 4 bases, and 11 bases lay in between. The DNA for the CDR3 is TGTGCCAGCAGTGAATTCAGGGGCCGAGAGACCCAGTACTTC. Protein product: CASSEFRGRETQYF.

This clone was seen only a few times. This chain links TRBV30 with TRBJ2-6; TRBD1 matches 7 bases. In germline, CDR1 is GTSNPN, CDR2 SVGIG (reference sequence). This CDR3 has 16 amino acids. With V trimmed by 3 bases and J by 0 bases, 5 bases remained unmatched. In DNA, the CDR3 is TGTGCCTGGAGCGACAGGGTCTACTCTGGGGCCAACGTCCTGACTTTC. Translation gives CAWSDRVYSGANVLTF.

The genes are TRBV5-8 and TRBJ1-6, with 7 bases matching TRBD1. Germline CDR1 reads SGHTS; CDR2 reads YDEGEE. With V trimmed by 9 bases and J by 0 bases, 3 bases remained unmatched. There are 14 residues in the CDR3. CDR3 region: CATRQGSYNSPLHF. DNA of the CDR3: TGTGCCACCAGACAGGGCTCCTATAATTCACCCCTCCACTTT.

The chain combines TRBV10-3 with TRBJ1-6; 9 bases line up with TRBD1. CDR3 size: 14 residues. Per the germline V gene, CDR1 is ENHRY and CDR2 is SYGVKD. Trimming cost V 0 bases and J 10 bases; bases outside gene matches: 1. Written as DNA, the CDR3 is TGTGCCATCAGTGAGTCGGGACAGGGATCACCCCTCCACTTT. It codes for CAISESGQGSPLHF.

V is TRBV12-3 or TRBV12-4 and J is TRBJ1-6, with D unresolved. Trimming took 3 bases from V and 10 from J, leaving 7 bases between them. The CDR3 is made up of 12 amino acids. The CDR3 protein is CASSFPLSPLHF. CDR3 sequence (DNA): TGTGCCAGCAGTTTCCCGCTATCACCCCTCCACTTT.

The CDR3 sequence is CASREQGSPGKLFF. Written as DNA, the CDR3 is TGTGCCAGCAGGGAACAGGGAAGTCCTGGAAAACTGTTTTTT. The genes are TRBV28 and TRBJ1-4, with D maybe TRBD1 (6 bases). CDR1 is MDHEN and CDR2 is SYDVKM in the germline V gene. This CDR3 has 14 residues. V was pared by 6 bases and J by 10 bases, with 18 bases between. The whole variable domain, remainder taken from reference TRBV28 and TRBJ1-4, is DVKVTQSSRYLVKRTGEKVFLECVQDMDHENMFWYRQDPGLGLRLIYFSYDVKMKEKGDIPEGYSVSREKKERFSLILESASTNQTSMYLCASREQGSPGKLFFGSGTQLSVL.

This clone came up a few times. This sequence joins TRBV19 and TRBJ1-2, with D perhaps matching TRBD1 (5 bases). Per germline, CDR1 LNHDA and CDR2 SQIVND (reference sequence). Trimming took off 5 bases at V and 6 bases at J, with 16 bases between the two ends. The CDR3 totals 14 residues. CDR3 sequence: CASSGFRVSDGYTF. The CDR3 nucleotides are TGTGCCAGTAGTGGCTTCAGGGTCTCCGATGGCTACACCTTC. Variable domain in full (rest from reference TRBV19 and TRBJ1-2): DGGITQSPKYLFRKEGQNVTLSCEQNLNHDAMYWYRQDPGQGLRLIYYSQIVNDFQKGDIAEGYSVSREKKESFPLTVTSAQKNPTAFYLCASSGFRVSDGYTFGSGTRLTVV.

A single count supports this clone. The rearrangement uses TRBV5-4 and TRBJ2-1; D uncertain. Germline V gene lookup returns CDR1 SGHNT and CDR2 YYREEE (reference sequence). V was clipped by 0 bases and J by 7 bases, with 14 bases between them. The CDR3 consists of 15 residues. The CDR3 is CASSLAGPVGNEQFF. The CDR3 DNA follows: TGTGCCAGCAGCTTGGCCGGTCCTGTTGGTAATGAGCAGTTCTTC. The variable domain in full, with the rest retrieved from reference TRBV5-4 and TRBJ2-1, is ETGVTQSPTHLIKTRGQQVTLRCSSQSGHNTVSWYQQALGQGPQFIFQYYREEENGRGNFPPRFSGLQFPNYSSELNVNALELDDSALYLCASSLAGPVGNEQFFGPGTRLTVL.

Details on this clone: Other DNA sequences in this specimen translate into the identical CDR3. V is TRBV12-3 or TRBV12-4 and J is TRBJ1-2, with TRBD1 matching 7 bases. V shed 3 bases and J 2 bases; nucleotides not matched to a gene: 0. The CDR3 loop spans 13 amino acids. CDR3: CASSLTGNYGYTF. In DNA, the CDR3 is TGTGCCAGCAGTTTGACAGGGAACTATGGCTACACCTTC.

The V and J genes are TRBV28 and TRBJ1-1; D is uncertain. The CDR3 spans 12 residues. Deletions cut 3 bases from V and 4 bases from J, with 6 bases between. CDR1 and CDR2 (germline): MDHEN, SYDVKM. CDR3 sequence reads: CASSLRATEAFF. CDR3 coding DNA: TGTGCCAGCAGTTTGCGGGCCACTGAAGCTTTCTTT.

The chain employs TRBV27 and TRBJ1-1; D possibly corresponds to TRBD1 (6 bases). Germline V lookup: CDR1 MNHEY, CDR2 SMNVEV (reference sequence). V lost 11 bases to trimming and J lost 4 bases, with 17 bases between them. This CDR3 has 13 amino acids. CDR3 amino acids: CASGPTGLTEAFF. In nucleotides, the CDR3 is TGTGCCTCGGGCCCAACAGGGCTCACTGAAGCTTTCTTT.

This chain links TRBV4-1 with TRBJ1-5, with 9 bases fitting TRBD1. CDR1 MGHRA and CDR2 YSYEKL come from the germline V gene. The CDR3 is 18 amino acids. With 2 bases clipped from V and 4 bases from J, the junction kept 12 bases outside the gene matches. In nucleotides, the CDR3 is TGCGCCAGCAGCCAACCGGGACAGGGACAACGAAAAAATCAGCCCCAGCATTTT. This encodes CASSQPGQGQRKNQPQHF.

CDR3 coding DNA: TGTGCCAGCCGCTCGACAGGGGACGAAAAACTGTTTTTT. Translated: CASRSTGDEKLFF. This sequence joins TRBV27 and TRBJ1-4, with 8 positions matching TRBD1. The germline CDR1 and CDR2 sequences are MNHEY and SMNVEV (reference sequence). The CDR3 length is 13 residues. V dropped 8 bases and J dropped 8; count of bases not matched to a gene: 7.

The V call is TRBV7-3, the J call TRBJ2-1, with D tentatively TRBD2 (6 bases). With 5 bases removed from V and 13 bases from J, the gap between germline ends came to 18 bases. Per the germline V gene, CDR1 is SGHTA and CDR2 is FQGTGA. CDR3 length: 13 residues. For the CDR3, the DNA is TGTGCCAGCAGCCCCGCGCGGGACCTACCACAGTTCTTC. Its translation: CASSPARDLPQFF.

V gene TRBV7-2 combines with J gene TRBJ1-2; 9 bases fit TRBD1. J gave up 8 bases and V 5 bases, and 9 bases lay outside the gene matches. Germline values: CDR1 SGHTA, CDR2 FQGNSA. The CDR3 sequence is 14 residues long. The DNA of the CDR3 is TGTGCCAGCAGCCTTACTACAGGGGGCGCGGGCTACACCTTC. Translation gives CASSLTTGGAGYTF. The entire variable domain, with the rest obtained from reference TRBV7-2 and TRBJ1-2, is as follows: GAGVSQSPSNKVTEKGKDVELRCDPISGHTALYWYRQSLGQGLEFLIYFQGNSAPDKSGLPSDRFSAERTGGSVSTLTIQRTQQEDSAVYLCASSLTTGGAGYTFGSGTRLTVV.

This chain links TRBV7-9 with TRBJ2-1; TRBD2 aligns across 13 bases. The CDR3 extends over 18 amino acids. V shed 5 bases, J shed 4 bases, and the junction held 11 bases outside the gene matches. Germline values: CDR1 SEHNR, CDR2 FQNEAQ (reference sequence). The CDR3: CASSARLAGGTQYNEQFF. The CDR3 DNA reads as TGTGCCAGCAGCGCACGACTAGCGGGAGGCACACAATACAATGAGCAGTTCTTC.

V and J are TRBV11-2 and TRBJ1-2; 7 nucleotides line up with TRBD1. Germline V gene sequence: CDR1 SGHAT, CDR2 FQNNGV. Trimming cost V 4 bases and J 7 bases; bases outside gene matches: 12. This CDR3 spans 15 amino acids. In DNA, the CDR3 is TGTGCCAGCAGCTATACAACTAGACAGGGACCTGGCTACACCTTC. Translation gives CASSYTTRQGPGYTF.

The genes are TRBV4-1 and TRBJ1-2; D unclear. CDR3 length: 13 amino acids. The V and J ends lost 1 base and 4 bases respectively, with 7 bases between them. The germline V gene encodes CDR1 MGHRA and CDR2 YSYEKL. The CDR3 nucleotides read TGCGCCAGCAGCCAAGTTGAGCCCTATGGCTACACCTTC. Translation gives CASSQVEPYGYTF.

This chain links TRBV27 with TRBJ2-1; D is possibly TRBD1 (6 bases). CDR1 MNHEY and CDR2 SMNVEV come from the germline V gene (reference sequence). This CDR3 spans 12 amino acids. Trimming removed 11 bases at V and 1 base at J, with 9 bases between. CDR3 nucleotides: TGTGCCGTTCAGGGGTCCTACAATGAGCAGTTCTTC. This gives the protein CAVQGSYNEQFF.

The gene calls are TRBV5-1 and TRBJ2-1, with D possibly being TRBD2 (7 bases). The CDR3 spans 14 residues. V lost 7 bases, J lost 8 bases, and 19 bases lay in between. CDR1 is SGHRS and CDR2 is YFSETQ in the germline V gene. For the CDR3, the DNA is TGCGCCAGCGGGAGGGGGACCGTCGGTGATGAGCAGTTCTTC. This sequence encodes CASGRGTVGDEQFF.